This T cell receptor (beta chain) was captured in a study of shared clonotypes between healthy human individuals. On the study more broadly: Donors had three CD4 naive, three CD4 memory, two CD8 naive and one CD8 memory plate apiece.

TCRdb keeps only in-frame clones here, not all; method: immunoSEQ multiplex PCR. Here the sample spans approximately 2,300,000 clones, around 93% being singletons. This clone was counted once. Its antigen is not known. General observations from the study: Compared with memory subsets, naive subsets generally had larger estimated richness.

The CDR3 has 15 amino acids. V was pared by 5 bases and J by 2 bases, with 7 bases of the junction left unmatched. CDR1 is SSHAT, CDR2 FNYEAQ, per germline (reference sequence). The chain couples TRBV7-7 to TRBJ2-7; 9 nucleotides align to TRBD2. The origin of this receptor is a man aged 18 to 29 in good health. Some clones in this sample may be carry-over from other donors' samples. Material: naive CD4+ T cells from PBMCs. Subset described: CD45RA+ positively selected. The chain's CDR3 is CASSLGLAFTYEQYF. The CDR3 DNA follows: TGTGCCAGCAGCCTTGGACTAGCGTTTACCTACGAGCAGTACTTC.